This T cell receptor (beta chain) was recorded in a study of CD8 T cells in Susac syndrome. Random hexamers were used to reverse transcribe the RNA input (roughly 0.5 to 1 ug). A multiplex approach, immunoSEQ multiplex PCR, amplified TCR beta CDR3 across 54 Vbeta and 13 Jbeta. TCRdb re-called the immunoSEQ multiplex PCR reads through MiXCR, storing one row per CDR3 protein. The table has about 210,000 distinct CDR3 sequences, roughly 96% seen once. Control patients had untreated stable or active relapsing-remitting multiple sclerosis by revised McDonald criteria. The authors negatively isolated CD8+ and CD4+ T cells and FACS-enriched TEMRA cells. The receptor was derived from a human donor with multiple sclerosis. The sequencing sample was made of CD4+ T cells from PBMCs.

The CDR3 region has the DNA TGCAGTGCTAGCAAAGGGAGCTCCTACGAGCAGTACTTC. Encoded protein: CSASKGSSYEQYF. The gene calls are TRBV20-1 and TRBJ2-7; maybe TRBD2 (5 bases). This CDR3 is 13 amino acids long. Per germline, CDR1 DFQATT and CDR2 SNEGSKA (reference sequence). V lost 3 bases, J lost 0 bases, and 9 bases lay in between.